This is a list of T cell receptor beta chains from one sample in a study of blood T cells in healthy people across ages. TCRdb independently ran MiXCR on the 5' RACE reads; one entry per CDR3 protein. The sample has hundreds of thousands of distinct CDR3 sequences; roughly 26% are singletons. Sequences were obtained from blood. Every receptor here comes from a woman at least 80 years old in good health. Both conserved end residues are part of each CDR3. The D gene is left open where the match is weak. The size of a clone is reported for some rows only, either as once, few or many, or as a class for expanded clones.

V gene	J gene	D gene	clone size	CDR3 protein	CDR3 DNA
TRBV12-3/TRBV12-4	TRBJ1-2	TRBD1	many	CASRRQGNYGYTF	TGTGCCAGCAGGAGACAGGGAAACTATGGCTACACCTTC
TRBV12-3/TRBV12-4	TRBJ1-6	.	.	CASSLMQGDALSYNSPLHF	TGTGCCAGCAGTTTAATGCAGGGAGATGCCCTCTCCTATAATTCACCCCTCCACTTT
TRBV6-2/TRBV6-3	TRBJ2-4	.	many	CASSPAPQRAKNIQYF	TGTGCCAGCAGCCCTGCCCCCCAGCGAGCCAAAAACATTCAGTACTTC
TRBV5-1	TRBJ1-2	TRBD1	.	CASSSGTENYGYTF	TGCGCCAGCAGCTCGGGGACAGAGAACTATGGCTACACCTTC
TRBV5-1	TRBJ2-5	.	.	CASSLGLGGMGRETQYF	TGCGCCAGCAGCTTGGGACTAGGGGGTATGGGAAGAGAGACCCAGTACTTC
TRBV5-5	TRBJ2-3	.	many	CASSFIATDGPAGDTQYF	TGTGCCAGCAGCTTTATCGCGACGGACGGACCGGCCGGAGATACGCAGTATTTT
TRBV2	TRBJ2-7	.	many	CASSDRLLAYEQYF	TGTGCCAGCAGTGACAGGCTGTTAGCCTACGAGCAGTACTTC
TRBV20-1	TRBJ2-5	.	.	CSARDWERETQYF	TGCAGTGCTAGAGATTGGGAGCGGGAGACCCAGTACTTC
TRBV9	TRBJ1-4	.	few	CASSAQGILSEKLFF	TGTGCCAGCAGCGCCCAGGGGATTCTGAGTGAAAAACTGTTTTTT
TRBV6-2/TRBV6-3	TRBJ2-7	TRBD2	many	CASSYGRATYEQYF	TGTGCCAGCAGTTACGGGAGGGCAACCTACGAGCAGTACTTC
TRBV20-1	TRBJ1-4	.	.	CSAQTGANEKLFF	TGCAGTGCTCAGACAGGAGCAAATGAAAAACTGTTTTTT
TRBV5-4	TRBJ2-1	.	many	CASSLKQGRSYNEQFF	TGTGCCAGCAGCTTAAAACAGGGGAGGTCCTACAATGAGCAGTTCTTC
TRBV20-1	TRBJ2-3	TRBD1	.	CSAAQGGVGTDTQYF	TGCAGTGCAGCCCAAGGGGGCGTAGGCACAGATACGCAGTATTTT
TRBV5-1	TRBJ1-6	.	many	CASGRDANNSPLHF	TGCGCCAGCGGCCGGGACGCAAATAATTCACCCCTCCACTTT
TRBV15	TRBJ2-3	TRBD1	.	CATSRQGETVTQYF	TGTGCCACCAGCAGGCAGGGGGAAACAGTTACGCAGTATTTT
TRBV6-6	TRBJ2-4	TRBD1	many	CASSPPTGTGGPNIQYF	TGTGCCAGCAGTCCCCCTACCGGGACAGGGGGACCAAACATTCAGTACTTC
TRBV6-2/TRBV6-3	TRBJ2-5	TRBD2	many	CATRLAGYQETQYF	TGTGCCACCCGACTAGCGGGGTACCAAGAGACCCAGTACTTC
TRBV6-5	TRBJ1-5	.	few	CASSSTSRVQPQHF	TGTGCCAGCAGTTCTACAAGCAGGGTTCAGCCCCAGCATTTT
TRBV29-1	TRBJ2-2	TRBD2	few	CSGGRVTGELFF	TGCAGCGGGGGGAGGGTAACCGGGGAGCTGTTTTTT
TRBV5-1	TRBJ1-2	.	.	CASGGVKPNPIPCHGYTF	TGCGCCAGCGGGGGGGTGAAACCTAATCCCATCCCTTGTCATGGCTACACCTTC
TRBV5-1	TRBJ2-5	TRBD2	.	CASSESGRVETQYF	TGCGCCAGCAGCGAAAGCGGGAGGGTAGAGACCCAGTACTTC
TRBV20-1	TRBJ1-1	.	.	CSAFTGPGNTEAFF	TGCAGTGCTTTTACTGGACCGGGGAACACTGAAGCTTTCTTT
TRBV20-1	TRBJ1-6	.	many	CSAEPKRETRPPLHF	TGCAGTGCCGAACCCAAACGCGAAACAAGGCCACCCCTCCACTTT
TRBV7-2	TRBJ2-3	TRBD1	many	CASRSTGGKDTQYF	TGTGCCAGCAGATCAACAGGGGGTAAAGATACGCAGTATTTT
TRBV12-3/TRBV12-4	TRBJ1-6	.	many	CASSFGRYNSPLHF	TGTGCCAGCAGTTTCGGACGGTATAATTCACCCCTCCACTTT
TRBV6-1	TRBJ1-2	TRBD1	.	CASSQHRTGGDGYTF	TGTGCCAGCAGCCAACATCGGACAGGGGGAGATGGCTACACCTTC
TRBV10-3	TRBJ2-1	TRBD2	.	CAISESIRGGAYNEQFF	TGTGCCATCAGTGAGAGTATACGGGGGGGGGCCTACAATGAGCAGTTCTTC
TRBV20-1	TRBJ2-7	.	many	CMPRRQISSYEQYF	TGCATGCCCCGGCGGCAGATAAGCTCCTACGAGCAGTACTTC
TRBV5-1	TRBJ2-3	TRBD2	many	CASSDATGTRSTDTQYF	TGCGCCAGCAGCGACGCCACCGGGACTAGAAGCACAGATACGCAGTATTTT
TRBV24-1	TRBJ2-5	.	many	CATSDSGPQETQYF	TGTGCCACCAGTGATTCCGGTCCCCAAGAGACCCAGTACTTC
TRBV7-9	TRBJ2-7	.	many	CASSLADQQGYEQYF	TGTGCCAGCAGCTTAGCGGATCAACAGGGATACGAGCAGTACTTC
TRBV5-1	TRBJ2-5	.	many	CASSFGSIGETQYF	TGCGCCAGCAGCTTCGGTAGCATAGGCGAGACCCAGTACTTC
TRBV7-2	TRBJ1-6	.	many	CASSSNVRGSNSPLHF	TGTGCCAGCAGCTCGAACGTCCGGGGCTCCAATTCACCCCTCCACTTT
TRBV7-9	TRBJ2-7	TRBD2	many	CASSLKGLANEQYF	TGTGCCAGCAGCTTAAAGGGACTAGCGAACGAGCAGTACTTC
TRBV7-9	TRBJ1-1	.	few	CASSKSPQTTEAFF	TGTGCCAGCAGCAAAAGCCCCCAAACGACTGAAGCTTTCTTT
TRBV5-1	TRBJ2-1	.	many	CASSLNNYNEQFF	TGCGCCAGCAGCTTGAACAATTACAATGAGCAGTTCTTC
TRBV7-8	TRBJ2-7	TRBD2	.	CASSLVVLVTSDIPYEQYF	TGTGCCAGCAGCTTAGTAGTCTTGGTGACTAGCGACATTCCCTACGAGCAGTACTTC
TRBV27	TRBJ2-5	.	many	CASSLSITGQETQYF	TGTGCCAGCAGTTTATCGATAACAGGGCAAGAGACCCAGTACTTC
TRBV7-2	TRBJ2-5	TRBD2	many	CASSDLAGLQETQYF	TGTGCCAGCAGCGACCTAGCGGGGCTTCAAGAGACCCAGTACTTC
TRBV9	TRBJ2-4	TRBD1	many	CASSPRQGENIQYF	TGTGCCAGCAGCCCCAGACAGGGGGAGAACATTCAGTACTTC
TRBV12-3/TRBV12-4	TRBJ2-2	.	many	CASNPSGLLLNTGELFF	TGTGCCAGCAATCCCTCCGGGCTCCTTCTGAACACCGGGGAGCTGTTTTTT
TRBV7-2	TRBJ1-1	.	once	CASSLGQGKTEAFF	TGTGCCAGCAGCTTAGGGCAGGGAAAGACTGAAGCTTTCTTT
TRBV3-1	TRBJ2-7	.	few	CASSQDSVRQTYKQYF	TGTGCCAGCAGCCAAGATTCAGTGAGACAGACCTACAAGCAGTACTTC
TRBV12-3/TRBV12-4	TRBJ2-1	.	many	CASSGVGGQGEQFF	TGTGCCAGCAGCGGAGTCGGGGGGCAAGGTGAGCAGTTCTTC
TRBV7-9	TRBJ2-1	TRBD2	many	CASSLFPASGVSNEQFF	TGTGCCAGCAGCTTATTCCCGGCTAGCGGGGTGTCAAATGAGCAGTTCTTC
TRBV19	TRBJ2-3	.	many	CASSIRGPDTQYF	TGTGCCAGTAGTATTCGCGGCCCAGATACGCAGTATTTT